The rows below give T cell receptor beta chains drawn from one sample of a study of shared clonotypes between healthy human individuals. Sequenced by immunoSEQ multiplex PCR; TCRdb stores in-frame clones only, minus some. The table includes fewer than 600,000 clones, 75% to 85% detected once. The specimen was PBMCs. The receptors shown here come from a woman aged 40 to 50 in good health. Some clones in this sample may be carry-over from other donors' samples. Both conserved end residues are part of each CDR3. D genes are given only for firm matches. Size tells how often a clone was seen (once, few, many) or the class of an expanded clone, and some rows leave it out.

len	d_gene	abundance	v_gene	j_gene	CDR3aa	CDR3nt
14	.	.	TRBV11-2	TRBJ1-6	CASSRDNYNSPLHF	TGTGCCAGCAGCCGGGACAACTATAATTCACCCCTCCACTTT
12	.	medium-sized	TRBV6-1	TRBJ1-2	CASSARMGGYTF	TGTGCCAGCAGTGCCAGGATGGGTGGCTACACCTTC
12	TRBD1	.	TRBV29-1	TRBJ2-5	CSIDRGIETQYF	TGCAGTATCGACAGGGGGATTGAGACCCAGTACTTC
15	TRBD2	.	TRBV6-1	TRBJ2-5	CASSEPGAGEETQYF	TGTGCCAGCAGTGAGCCGGGCGCGGGAGAAGAGACCCAGTACTTC
12	.	.	TRBV7-9	TRBJ2-7	CASSSNSYEQYF	TGTGCCAGCAGCTCCAACAGCTACGAGCAGTACTTC
13	.	.	TRBV30	TRBJ2-7	CAWNGDMGYEQYF	TGTGCCTGGAACGGCGACATGGGCTACGAGCAGTACTTC
16	.	.	TRBV5-1	TRBJ1-5	CASRRGTGDSNQPQHF	TGCGCCAGCAGGAGAGGGACGGGAGATAGCAATCAGCCCCAGCATTTT
15	TRBD2	once	TRBV5-1	TRBJ2-5	CASSNYGTTQETQYF	TGCGCCAGCAGCAACTACGGGACTACACAAGAGACCCAGTACTTC
12	.	.	TRBV7-2	TRBJ2-5	CASSRLQETQYF	TGTGCCAGCAGCCGTCTCCAAGAGACCCAGTACTTC
12	.	many	TRBV23-1	TRBJ2-3	CASSLGVDTQYF	TGCGCCAGCAGTCTTGGGGTAGATACGCAGTATTTT
14	.	.	TRBV28	TRBJ2-7	CASNKRVGSYEQYF	TGTGCCAGCAACAAGCGGGTGGGCTCCTACGAGCAGTACTTC
13	.	.	TRBV2	TRBJ2-7	CASRLGPSNEQYF	TGTGCCAGCAGGCTCGGGCCGAGCAACGAGCAGTACTTC
15	TRBD1	.	TRBV7-9	TRBJ2-7	CASSLEGQGLYEQYF	TGTGCCAGCAGCTTAGAAGGACAGGGTCTCTACGAGCAGTACTTC
15	.	.	TRBV28	TRBJ2-3	CASSFEGPSTDTQYF	TGTGCCAGCAGTTTTGAGGGGCCGAGCACAGATACGCAGTATTTT
13	.	.	TRBV6-5	TRBJ1-1	CASSYRVGTEAFF	TGTGCCAGCAGTTACAGGGTAGGGACTGAAGCTTTCTTT
15	TRBD2	.	TRBV7-2	TRBJ2-5	CASSILAVRAETQYF	TGTGCCAGCAGCATACTAGCGGTCAGGGCGGAGACCCAGTACTTC